This is a list of T cell receptor beta chains from one sample in a study of long-term antiretroviral therapy in people with HIV. Some clones are missing from TCRdb's copy, which holds only in-frame ones; the method was immunoSEQ multiplex PCR. The sample consists of around 30,000 clones, around 84% of them appearing once. Sequenced here: unsorted PBMCs, sampled 2.3 years after starting antiretroviral therapy. Receptors originate from a man aged 40-50 years with HIV. Both conserved end residues are part of each CDR3. The order of the fields is J gene, D gene, clone size, V gene, CDR3 protein, CDR3 DNA. The D gene is left open where the match is weak. Expanded clones get a size class; other rows say once, few or many, or leave the size out.

j_call: TRBJ2-7
d_call: .
clone_size: .
v_call: TRBV11-2
cdr3_aa: CASSPSQGWEQYF
cdr3_nt: TGTGCCAGCAGCCCGAGTCAGGGGTGGGAGCAGTACTTC

j_call: TRBJ2-1
d_call: TRBD2
clone_size: .
v_call: TRBV6-6
cdr3_aa: CASSRGGGPRANEQFF
cdr3_nt: TGTGCCAGCAGTCGCGGGGGTGGCCCGAGGGCCAATGAGCAGTTCTTC

j_call: TRBJ2-7
d_call: .
clone_size: .
v_call: TRBV29-1
cdr3_aa: CSVLVGRPEEQYF
cdr3_nt: TGCAGCGTCCTAGTGGGCAGGCCTGAAGAGCAGTACTTC

j_call: TRBJ2-1
d_call: .
clone_size: .
v_call: TRBV27
cdr3_aa: CASNHVPSSYNEQFF
cdr3_nt: TGTGCCAGCAATCACGTGCCCTCTTCCTACAATGAGCAGTTCTTC

j_call: TRBJ1-5
d_call: .
clone_size: .
v_call: TRBV28
cdr3_aa: CASRPDWTEDEYSNQPQHF
cdr3_nt: TGTGCCAGCAGACCCGATTGGACAGAGGATGAATATAGCAATCAGCCCCAGCATTTT

j_call: TRBJ2-1
d_call: .
clone_size: few
v_call: TRBV9
cdr3_aa: CASSVDQGGYNEQFF
cdr3_nt: TGTGCCAGCAGCGTAGATCAGGGTGGCTACAATGAGCAGTTCTTC

j_call: TRBJ1-2
d_call: .
clone_size: once
v_call: TRBV7-9
cdr3_aa: CASSLPQAGANYGYTF
cdr3_nt: TGTGCCAGCAGCCTTCCTCAGGCAGGCGCGAACTATGGCTACACCTTC

j_call: TRBJ1-5
d_call: .
clone_size: .
v_call: TRBV28
cdr3_aa: CASDLDSNQPQHF
cdr3_nt: TGTGCCAGCGACCTTGATAGCAATCAGCCCCAGCATTTT

j_call: TRBJ2-3
d_call: TRBD2
clone_size: .
v_call: TRBV18
cdr3_aa: CASSLPGLGTDTQYF
cdr3_nt: TGTGCCAGCTCCCTACCGGGACTAGGGACAGATACGCAGTATTTT

j_call: TRBJ1-2
d_call: TRBD1
clone_size: .
v_call: TRBV7-9
cdr3_aa: CASSWEAVAGTGSHGYTF
cdr3_nt: TGTGCCAGCAGCTGGGAGGCGGTCGCCGGGACAGGGTCTCATGGCTACACCTTC

j_call: TRBJ2-7
d_call: .
clone_size: .
v_call: TRBV20-1
cdr3_aa: CSATIGSEQYF
cdr3_nt: TGCAGTGCTACCATCGGGTCTGAGCAGTACTTC

j_call: TRBJ2-7
d_call: .
clone_size: .
v_call: TRBV2
cdr3_aa: CASSEVSGSSSYEQYF
cdr3_nt: TGTGCCAGCAGTGAAGTTTCAGGGAGCAGCTCCTACGAGCAGTACTTC

j_call: TRBJ1-5
d_call: TRBD1
clone_size: once
v_call: TRBV29-1
cdr3_aa: CSVSSGGGTNQPQHF
cdr3_nt: TGCAGCGTCTCCTCAGGGGGGGGCACAAATCAGCCCCAGCATTTT

j_call: TRBJ2-3
d_call: TRBD1
clone_size: once
v_call: TRBV19
cdr3_aa: CASSKRQGPTDTQYF
cdr3_nt: TGTGCCAGTAGTAAGCGACAGGGCCCCACAGATACGCAGTATTTT

j_call: TRBJ1-1
d_call: .
clone_size: .
v_call: TRBV27
cdr3_aa: CASSPPGHYLNTEAFF
cdr3_nt: TGTGCCAGCAGTCCGCCGGGACACTACCTGAACACTGAAGCTTTCTTT

j_call: TRBJ2-5
d_call: TRBD1
clone_size: .
v_call: TRBV5-4
cdr3_aa: CASRQGEQETQYF
cdr3_nt: TGTGCCAGCCGACAGGGTGAACAAGAGACCCAGTACTTC

j_call: TRBJ2-1
d_call: TRBD2
clone_size: .
v_call: TRBV5-6
cdr3_aa: CASSFGGGVAREQFF
cdr3_nt: TGTGCCAGCAGCTTCGGCGGGGGGGTTGCGCGTGAGCAGTTCTTC

j_call: TRBJ1-1
d_call: .
clone_size: .
v_call: TRBV18
cdr3_aa: CASSPQGSGNTEAFF
cdr3_nt: TGTGCCAGCTCACCACAGGGTTCGGGAAACACTGAAGCTTTCTTT

j_call: TRBJ1-4
d_call: .
clone_size: .
v_call: TRBV5-1
cdr3_aa: CASSLTGTSNEKLFF
cdr3_nt: TGCGCCAGCAGCTTAACAGGGACCTCTAATGAAAAACTGTTTTTT

j_call: TRBJ1-5
d_call: .
clone_size: .
v_call: TRBV5-8
cdr3_aa: CASSPGVLVSNQPQHF
cdr3_nt: TGTGCCAGCAGCCCCGGGGTCTTGGTTAGCAATCAGCCCCAGCATTTT

j_call: TRBJ1-5
d_call: TRBD1
clone_size: few
v_call: TRBV6-1
cdr3_aa: CASILDRGLGQPQHF
cdr3_nt: TGTGCCAGCATATTGGACAGGGGTTTGGGTCAGCCCCAGCATTTT

j_call: TRBJ2-7
d_call: .
clone_size: .
v_call: TRBV18
cdr3_aa: CASSPQGGSYEQYF
cdr3_nt: TGTGCCAGCTCACCACAAGGCGGATCCTACGAGCAGTACTTC